This T cell receptor beta chain was observed in a study of blood T cells in healthy people across ages. About the research overall: Capture by template switching was about one barcoded beta molecule per two T cells. Findings and caveats of the study: Comparison with aged donors showed that long-lived donors had more naive CD4+ cells and higher diversity.

V lost 6 bases and J lost 5; bases outside the gene matches: 5. Germline CDR1 MNHEY, CDR2 SVGAGI. The CDR3 has 13 amino acids. Remarks on this clonotype: The antigen is unknown.

A J-beta primer mix and a sample-barcoded 5' primer were used in a second PCR of roughly 6 to 12 cycles. TCRdb re-called the 5' RACE reads with MiXCR, one entry per CDR3 protein. This sample has 1.5 million to 2 million distinct CDR3 sequences; roughly 50% occur once, and the top ten carry less than 2.5%. Sample: blood. The chain joins TRBV6-5 to TRBJ1-2, with 8 bases that match TRBD1. This TCR was recovered from a woman aged 40 to 50 in good health. CDR3 amino acids: CASRTGAGYGYTF. The DNA for the CDR3 is TGTGCCAGCAGGACAGGGGCGGGGTATGGCTACACCTTC.